This TCR beta chain was profiled in a study of cytomegalovirus exposure and HLA in healthy donors. On this clone: What it recognizes is unknown.

The study, taken as a whole, reports: With later analysis, a missense DCLRE1C variant became linked to TCR beta V- and J-gene trimming. In an earlier analysis, productive rearrangement rates for most beta V segments clustered near 87% or 30%. The investigators catalogued 150 or so TCR beta chains as cytomegalovirus-associated. The study carried out a later analysis of TCR beta sequences. It associated around 17,000 of them with specific HLA alleles at a false discovery rate of 0.05.

A multiplex PCR was run with 60 Vbeta primers and 13 Jbeta primers. The data were produced by immunoSEQ multiplex PCR, yet TCRdb's version contains in-frame clones alone and is incomplete. The sample has more than 95,000 clones; 17% are singletons. Trimming shortened V by 2 bases and J by 0 bases, and 20 bases separated the two germline ends. The germline V gene encodes CDR1 SGHDT and CDR2 YYEEEE. The CDR3 has 18 residues. This receptor was taken from a female donor in good health and CMV-seropositive. This rearrangement joins TRBV5-6 to TRBJ1-2; D is ambiguous. Sequencing was carried out using PBMCs. CDR3 region: CASSLPWVLKRSNYGYTF. The CDR3 DNA reads TGTGCCAGCAGCTTACCTTGGGTCTTAAAGAGGTCTAACTATGGCTACACCTTC. Full variable domain (missing parts from reference TRBV5-6 and TRBJ1-2): DAGVTQSPTHLIKTRGQQVTLRCSPKSGHDTVSWYQQALGQGPQFIFQYYEEEERQRGNFPDRFSGHQFPNYSSELNVNALLLGDSALYLCASSLPWVLKRSNYGYTFGSGTRLTVV.